This is a list of T cell receptor beta chains from one sample in a study of T cells in Graves' hyperthyroidism and ophthalmopathy. TCRdb redid the calling of the multiplex PCR reads with MiXCR, one entry per CDR3 protein. The profile shows about 590,000 distinct CDR3 sequences, 12% to 15% of them singletons. Material for sequencing was blood. Receptor source: a woman between 18 and 29 years old with Graves' ophthalmopathy. CDR3s include the opening cysteine and the closing phenylalanine or tryptophan. Each record gives: J gene, clone size, D gene, V gene, CDR3 length, CDR3 DNA, CDR3 protein. The D gene is left open where the match is weak. Clone sizes are given selectively: once, few, many, or a class where the clone is expanded.

TRBJ2-1	few	.	TRBV9	15	TGTGCCAGCAGCGTAGGTGGACAGACCTACAATGAGCAGTTCTTC	CASSVGGQTYNEQFF
TRBJ2-7	few	.	TRBV28	14	TGTGCCAGCAGTTTAGGTATGGTGCGGGGCGAGCAGTACTTC	CASSLGMVRGEQYF
TRBJ2-1	few	TRBD2	TRBV7-9	15	TGTGCCAGCAGCTTAAACGGGAGGGATTACAATGAGCAGTTCTTC	CASSLNGRDYNEQFF
TRBJ2-3	many	.	TRBV29-1	13	TGCAGCGTTGCCGGCCGTGGCACAGATACGCAGTATTTT	CSVAGRGTDTQYF
TRBJ2-7	many	TRBD2	TRBV2	14	TGTGCCAGCAGTAGAAGCGGGAGGGTCTACGAGCAGTACTTC	CASSRSGRVYEQYF
TRBJ2-7	.	.	TRBV12-3/TRBV12-4	13	TGTGCCAGCAGACAGAGTGGGGGGCGCGAGCAGTACTTC	CASRQSGGREQYF
TRBJ2-1	few	TRBD2	TRBV25-1	14	TGTGCCAGCAGTGAGAGTAGCGGGGGCAATGAGCAGTTCTTC	CASSESSGGNEQFF
TRBJ1-6	many	TRBD1	TRBV20-1	15	TGCAGTGCTAGAGATGCTTGGACAGGGGGTTCACCCCTCCACTTT	CSARDAWTGGSPLHF
TRBJ1-6	few	.	TRBV6-1	10	TGTGCCAGCAATCCCCTACTCCTCCACTTT	CASNPLLLHF
TRBJ2-2	few	TRBD1	TRBV6-2/TRBV6-3	15	TGTGCCAGCAGTTACCAGGGGGCGAACACCGGGGAGCTGTTTTTT	CASSYQGANTGELFF
TRBJ2-7	many	.	TRBV11-2	19	TGTGCCAGCAGCTTAGGGGGTTCGATAGCTTCTAGCTCCTACAACGAGCAGTACTTC	CASSLGGSIASSSYNEQYF
TRBJ2-3	.	.	TRBV9	15	TGTGCCAGCAGCGTAGGGCGGGGGCAGGTGGATACGCAGTATTTT	CASSVGRGQVDTQYF
TRBJ1-5	.	TRBD1	TRBV6-1	14	TGTGCCAGCAGTGAATGGAGGGGGCCGGAGCCCCAGCATTTT	CASSEWRGPEPQHF
TRBJ2-7	few	.	TRBV12-3/TRBV12-4	14	TGTGCCAGCAGCCACCTTGACAGCTACTACGAGCAGTACTTC	CASSHLDSYYEQYF
TRBJ2-1	many	.	TRBV30	13	TGTGCCTGGAGTGTAGCCAGTTGGAATGAGCAGTTCTTC	CAWSVASWNEQFF
TRBJ2-2	few	.	TRBV2	13	TGTGCCAGCAGGGACAGCAACACCGGGGAGCTGTTTTTT	CASRDSNTGELFF
TRBJ1-5	.	.	TRBV20-1	13	TGCAGTGCTAGTGAAAGTCTTAATCAGCCCCAGCATTTT	CSASESLNQPQHF
TRBJ1-1	.	.	TRBV12-3/TRBV12-4	15	TGTGCCAGCAGCCCGTCCCCGACAGGCGGCATTGAAGCTTTCTTT	CASSPSPTGGIEAFF
TRBJ1-1	.	.	TRBV14	13	TGTGCCAGCAGTCGTTATGAAGGGGCTGAAGCTTTCTTT	CASSRYEGAEAFF
TRBJ1-1	many	.	TRBV18	13	TGTGCCAGCTCACGTGACGCGGCTTCTGAAGCTTTCTTT	CASSRDAASEAFF
TRBJ2-3	.	.	TRBV19	16	TGTGCCAGTAGGGGCCTCCGACAGCTCCGGACAGATACGCAGTATTTT	CASRGLRQLRTDTQYF
TRBJ1-2	.	TRBD1	TRBV19	16	TGTGCCAGTAGTATCTCACTCACAGGGGCCGGCTATGGCTACACCTTC	CASSISLTGAGYGYTF
TRBJ1-6	.	.	TRBV28	15	TGTGCCAGCAGTCTCCTATTGGGGGAGAATTCACCCCTCCACTTT	CASSLLLGENSPLHF
TRBJ1-5	few	TRBD1	TRBV27	15	TGTGCCAGCAGTTTAACAGGGGGCGCGGATCAGCCCCAGCATTTT	CASSLTGGADQPQHF
TRBJ1-1	many	.	TRBV12-5	12	TGTGCTAGTGGTTTGGCCCTCACTGAAGCTTTCTTT	CASGLALTEAFF
TRBJ1-1	.	.	TRBV11-3	14	TGTGCCAGCAGCTTAGAAGGACAGTCCACTGAAGCTTTCTTT	CASSLEGQSTEAFF
TRBJ2-7	many	.	TRBV19	15	TGTGCCAGTAGCCGCCTCTTCAGCTTTCCTGACGAGCAGTACTTC	CASSRLFSFPDEQYF
TRBJ1-2	.	TRBD1	TRBV5-6	15	TGTGCCAGCGACAAAGGGACAGGGAACGGTCGTGGCTACACCTTC	CASDKGTGNGRGYTF
TRBJ2-1	many	TRBD2	TRBV6-1	14	TGTGCCAGCAGTTCCGCGGGGAGCGGGAGGGAGCAGTTCTTC	CASSSAGSGREQFF
TRBJ2-1	few	.	TRBV9	12	TGTGCCAGCAGCTGGGGGGGCGCCGAGCAGTTCTTC	CASSWGGAEQFF
TRBJ1-2	few	.	TRBV24-1	13	TGTGCCACCAGTGATTCCTCCAGGGGCGGCTACACCTTC	CATSDSSRGGYTF
TRBJ2-7	many	TRBD2	TRBV28	16	TGTGCCAGCAGTTTGATTGGGTCTAGCGGGAACTACGAGCAGTACTTC	CASSLIGSSGNYEQYF
TRBJ2-7	many	.	TRBV14	16	TGTGCCAGCAGCCGATCCCGGGACAACAAGACCTACGAGCAGTACTTC	CASSRSRDNKTYEQYF
TRBJ1-5	.	.	TRBV4-2	15	TGTGCCAGCAGCCAAGAGGTCTATAGCAATCAGCCCCAGCATTTT	CASSQEVYSNQPQHF
TRBJ2-5	many	.	TRBV24-1	14	TGTGCCAGGGACTTTCAGCCCTACCAAGAGACCCAGTACTTC	CARDFQPYQETQYF
TRBJ1-2	many	.	TRBV24-1	14	TGTGCCACCAGTGATCCGTCGCCACCCTATGGCTACACCTTC	CATSDPSPPYGYTF
TRBJ2-1	few	.	TRBV25-1	12	TGTGCCAGCAGTGGAGGTCCTGGTGGGCAGTTCTTC	CASSGGPGGQFF
TRBJ2-3	once	TRBD2	TRBV6-4	17	TGTGCCAGCAGTGGCGGGACTAGCGTCCTGGGAGCGGATACGCAGTATTTT	CASSGGTSVLGADTQYF
TRBJ2-2	many	TRBD1	TRBV6-5	16	TGTGCCAGCAGTTACTCAAGACAGGGGAACACCGGGGAGCTGTTTTTT	CASSYSRQGNTGELFF
TRBJ2-1	many	TRBD2	TRBV11-3	15	TGTGCCAGCAGCCCCGGGACTAGCGCTTACAATGAGCAGTTCTTC	CASSPGTSAYNEQFF
TRBJ2-1	many	TRBD2	TRBV7-9	16	TGTGCCAGCAGCACAACAACCGGGACTACAAACAATGAGCAGTTCTTC	CASSTTTGTTNNEQFF
TRBJ2-1	.	TRBD2	TRBV2	15	TGTGCCAGCAGTGAACTAGCGGGAGGGTCTAATGAGCAGTTCTTC	CASSELAGGSNEQFF
TRBJ2-5	.	.	TRBV27	17	TGTGCCAGCAGTCCCCTTTTAGGCTCCGCCCCGGGAGAGACCCAGTACTTC	CASSPLLGSAPGETQYF
TRBJ2-7	few	.	TRBV20-1	13	TGCAGTGCTAGCCCACGGGGATCCTACGAGCAGTACTTC	CSASPRGSYEQYF
TRBJ1-6	.	.	TRBV4-1	16	TGCGCCAGCAGCCAAGACGCTCCCCGCGGGGGTTCACCCCTCCACTTT	CASSQDAPRGGSPLHF
TRBJ1-5	.	.	TRBV7-3	17	TGTGCCAGCAGCTTAGGGGCGATCGGGGGTGGTAATCAGCCCCAGCATTTT	CASSLGAIGGGNQPQHF
TRBJ2-3	many	.	TRBV7-2	15	TGTGCCAGCAGCTTCAGCGCCGCTAGCACAGATACGCAGTATTTT	CASSFSAASTDTQYF
TRBJ1-2	few	.	TRBV9	15	TGTGCCAGCAGCGTAACGGGATCCTCTACGGACGGCTACACCTTC	CASSVTGSSTDGYTF
TRBJ2-1	many	.	TRBV11-3	15	TGTGCCAGCAGCTTAGATCTAAACCCATACAATGAGCAGTTCTTC	CASSLDLNPYNEQFF
TRBJ1-5	many	.	TRBV27	15	TGTGCCAGCAGCTTAGGGGAGGGCGGCAATCAGCCCCAGCATTTT	CASSLGEGGNQPQHF
TRBJ1-4	many	TRBD1	TRBV29-1	13	TGCAGCGTTGCAGGGGGGGCTAATGAAAAACTGTTTTTT	CSVAGGANEKLFF
TRBJ2-5	.	TRBD2	TRBV6-2/TRBV6-3	17	TGTGCCAGCAGTTTCGGGACTAGCGGGAGAGTTGGGGAGACCCAGTACTTC	CASSFGTSGRVGETQYF